This entry lists 27 T cell receptor beta chains sequenced from one sample in a study of CD8 T cells in ankylosing spondylitis. TCRdb re-called the 5' RACE reads with MiXCR, one entry per CDR3 protein. The table includes under 300,000 distinct CDR3 sequences, more than 15% detected once. Specimen: blood, either unsorted or a sorted T cell fraction (not recorded which). These receptors were taken from a male donor with ankylosing spondylitis or in good health (not recorded which).

This clonotype has at least ten counts. This chain joins TRBV7-6 and TRBJ2-7, with TRBD1 identical over 9 bases. The V segment lost 5 bases and the J segment 6 bases; nucleotides outside the gene matches: 5. The CDR3 length is 13 residues. Germline V gene data show CDR1 as SGHVS and CDR2 as FNYEAQ. The CDR3 DNA reads TGTGCCAGCAGCCAGGGACAGGGAGGCGAGCAGTACTTC. Protein product: CASSQGQGGEQYF.

In this sample, this clonotype turned up once. The rearrangement uses TRBV4-1 and TRBJ2-7; 10 nucleotides line up with TRBD2. V was pared by 4 bases and J by 3 bases, with 3 bases of the junction left unmatched. The CDR3 totals 14 residues. CDR1 and CDR2 (germline): MGHRA, YSYEKL. The CDR3 protein is CASSPSSGSYEQYF. For the CDR3, the DNA is TGCGCCAGCAGCCCCTCTAGCGGGAGCTACGAGCAGTACTTC.

The gene calls are TRBV20-1 and TRBJ1-5; D is unresolved. Germline V gene sequence: CDR1 DFQATT, CDR2 SNEGSKA (reference sequence). Trimming removed 0 bases at V and 7 bases at J, with 10 bases between. The CDR3 has 13 residues. CDR3 residues: CSARDPDGQPQHF. The CDR3 DNA follows: TGCAGTGCTAGAGATCCTGATGGGCAGCCCCAGCATTTT.

This clonotype was counted a single time. The chain has TRBV15 and TRBJ2-2; 8 bases are shared with TRBD1. CDR3 size: 18 residues. The V and J ends lost 1 base and 4 bases, in that order; junction bases with no gene match: 11. The V gene's germline CDR1 is LNHNV and CDR2 YYDKDF (reference sequence). The CDR3 protein is CATSRGEPGQVSTGELFF. The DNA of the CDR3 is TGTGCCACCAGCAGAGGGGAACCGGGACAGGTTTCCACCGGGGAGCTGTTTTTT.

This clonotype was seen only a few times. V usage is TRBV4-3 and J usage is TRBJ1-5, with D possibly being TRBD1 (5 bases). The germline V and J ends were trimmed by 1 base and 7 bases, with 11 bases remaining between them. Per germline, CDR1 LGHNA and CDR2 YSLEER. The CDR3 has 14 residues. The CDR3 sequence: CASSQVRGSQPQHF. Here the CDR3 DNA reads TGCGCCAGCAGCCAAGTCCGGGGGTCCCAGCCCCAGCATTTT.

The V call is TRBV29-1, the J call TRBJ1-2; D unclear. CDR3 length equals 13 residues. Germline-derived CDR1 and CDR2 are SQVTM and ANQGSEA. The V gene lost 4 bases and the J gene lost 6 bases, with 15 bases spanning the gap. The CDR3 sequence is CSVAASRGDGYTF. The CDR3 bases are TGCAGCGTTGCAGCCTCCCGCGGAGATGGCTACACCTTC.

The chain recombines TRBV6-5 with TRBJ1-5; maybe TRBD1 (6 bases). Per the germline V gene, CDR1 is MNHEY and CDR2 is SVGAGI. Trimming shortened V by 0 bases and J by 4 bases, and 19 bases separated the two germline ends. This CDR3 has 18 residues. Here the CDR3 reads CASSYSKPGAGPNQPQHF. CDR3 DNA sequence: TGTGCCAGCAGTTACTCGAAGCCGGGGGCAGGGCCGAATCAGCCCCAGCATTTT.

Comments on this clonotype: The germline gene is not matched at one end of the junction; a read error may be the cause. The chain is built from TRBV25-1 and TRBJ2-3; D perhaps matches TRBD2 (5 bases). The CDR3 is made up of 15 amino acids. Per the germline V gene, CDR1 is MGHDK and CDR2 is SYGVNS. The CDR3 reads CASSEYEGSTDTQDF. CDR3 DNA sequence: TGTGCCAGCAGTGAATACGAGGGTAGCACAGATACGCAGGATTTT.

This clonotype was counted a few times. This chain links TRBV11-2 with TRBJ2-3; D uncertain. The germline V gene has CDR1 SGHAT and CDR2 FQNNGV. This CDR3 has 12 amino acids. V was pared by 5 bases and J by 6 bases, with 9 bases between. The CDR3 sequence is CASSAEGDTQYF. CDR3 nucleotide sequence: TGTGCCAGCAGCGCGGAAGGGGATACGCAGTATTTT.

J is TRBJ2-1 and V is TRBV9; 9 nucleotides agree with TRBD2. CDR1 is SGDLS and CDR2 is YYNGEE in the germline V gene. The CDR3 runs 16 residues. J lost 2 bases, V lost 3 bases, and 6 bases had no gene match. CDR3 region: CASSGMAGGAYNEQFF. CDR3 sequence (DNA): TGTGCCAGCAGCGGCATGGCGGGGGGGGCCTACAATGAGCAGTTCTTC.

The rearrangement uses TRBV10-3 and TRBJ2-7, with 8 bases matching TRBD2. Germline V gene sequence: CDR1 ENHRY, CDR2 SYGVKD. This CDR3 spans 15 amino acids. The V gene end was trimmed by 2 bases and the J gene end by 5 bases; junction bases not matched to a gene: 8. DNA of the CDR3: TGTGCCATCAGTGAGCCGGAAGCGGGAGCGAACGAGCAGTACTTC. Its protein is CAISEPEAGANEQYF.

The sample holds a few counts of this clonotype. The chain is built from TRBV12-5 and TRBJ2-7; no definite D call. V was trimmed by 5 bases and J by 3 bases, leaving 8 bases between them. Germline lookup yields CDR1 LGHNT and CDR2 FRNRAP. The CDR3 spans 12 residues. CDR3 coding DNA: TGTGCTAGTGGTCCCACTAACTACGAGCAGTACTTC. This codes for CASGPTNYEQYF.

The sample holds a few counts of this clonotype. This chain connects TRBV4-2 to TRBJ2-2, with D uncertain. The CDR3 has 13 residues. The germline V gene encodes CDR1 LGHNA and CDR2 YNFKEQ. Trimming took 6 bases from V and 1 from J, leaving 6 bases between them. In DNA form, the CDR3 reads TGTGCCAGCAGATCCGAGAACACCGGGGAGCTGTTTTTT. Translating it yields CASRSENTGELFF.

This chain links TRBV14 with TRBJ2-3; no firm D call. Trimming shortened V by 4 bases and J by 6 bases, and 11 bases separated the two germline ends. The CDR3 totals 13 residues. Germline V lookup: CDR1 SGHDN, CDR2 FVKESK. As DNA, the CDR3 is TGTGCCAGCAGCCGCCCCCTAGATGATACGCAGTATTTT. Protein: CASSRPLDDTQYF.

V usage is TRBV29-1 and J usage is TRBJ2-3; 8 bases are shared with TRBD2. Trimming removed 3 bases from V and 2 bases from J; junction bases left unmatched: 4. CDR3 length equals 14 residues. Germline lookup yields CDR1 SQVTM and CDR2 ANQGSEA. The chain's CDR3 is CSVDSSGPTDTQYF. The DNA for the CDR3 is TGCAGCGTTGATTCTAGCGGGCCCACAGATACGCAGTATTTT.

The table lists this clonotype with a few counts. The gene calls are TRBV6-5 and TRBJ2-2, with 9 positions matching TRBD1. The germline gives CDR1 MNHEY, CDR2 SVGAGI. The CDR3 length is 17 residues. V trimming: 5 bases; J trimming: 1 base; junction bases outside the gene matches: 8. CDR3 protein: CASSNHPGQGNTGELFF. Written as DNA, the CDR3 is TGTGCCAGCAGTAACCACCCGGGACAGGGGAACACCGGGGAGCTGTTTTTT.

The sample holds a few counts of this clonotype. The chain uses TRBV15 and TRBJ2-7; D is perhaps TRBD1 (6 bases). The germline gives CDR1 LNHNV, CDR2 YYDKDF (reference sequence). V lost 0 bases, J lost 0 bases, and 12 bases lay in between. CDR3 length equals 16 residues. The CDR3 DNA reads TGTGCCACCAGCAGAGATCGACAGGAGTTCTCCTACGAGCAGTACTTC. Amino acid sequence: CATSRDRQEFSYEQYF.

This clonotype was counted a few times. This sequence joins TRBV4-2 and TRBJ1-6; the D gene is possibly TRBD1 (5 bases). The CDR3 length is 17 residues. V was cut by 5 bases and J by 0 bases, with 14 bases left in between. Per the germline V gene, CDR1 is LGHNA and CDR2 is YNFKEQ. The CDR3 protein is CASSSSTASSYNSPLHF. Written as DNA, the CDR3 is TGTGCCAGCAGCTCCTCGACAGCTAGCTCCTATAATTCACCCCTCCACTTT.

The chain carries TRBV2 and TRBJ1-2, with D unresolved. The CDR3 has 15 amino acids. The germline gives CDR1 SNHLY, CDR2 FYNNEI. V gave up 6 bases and J gave up 4 bases, with 18 bases separating them. The CDR3 spells CASSLYTASPYGYTF. For the CDR3, the DNA is TGTGCCAGCAGCCTTTACACGGCTTCTCCCTATGGCTACACCTTC.

This sequence joins TRBV29-1 and TRBJ2-7, with 9 bases matching TRBD2. CDR3 length: 14 residues. The V and J ends lost 1 base and 3 bases, in that order; junction bases with no gene match: 4. Germline-derived CDR1 and CDR2 are SQVTM and ANQGSEA. CDR3 residues: CSVEVPAGGYEQYF. The CDR3, as DNA: TGCAGCGTTGAAGTTCCAGCGGGAGGCTACGAGCAGTACTTC.

This clonotype showed up just a few times. The chain combines TRBV6-5 with TRBJ2-7; D is unclear. V was cut by 0 bases and J by 2 bases, with 11 bases left in between. Germline V gene lookup returns CDR1 MNHEY and CDR2 SVGAGI. The CDR3 is 15 amino acids. CDR3 sequence (DNA): TGTGCCAGCAGTTACTCCCGGCTAGACCCCTACGAGCAGTACTTC. Translating it yields CASSYSRLDPYEQYF.

This clonotype was counted at least ten times. The V call is TRBV7-8, the J call TRBJ1-1, with D uncertain. This CDR3 has 15 amino acids. Trimming took off 1 base at V and 0 bases at J, with 9 bases between the two ends. Germline CDR1 and CDR2: SGHVS and FQNEAQ. The CDR3 DNA reads TGTGCCAGCAGCTTAGAGGCGCAAATGAACACTGAAGCTTTCTTT. Translated: CASSLEAQMNTEAFF.

This clonotype was picked up a small number of times. The junction and the germline gene differ at one end; a read error may be behind it. The V call is TRBV20-1, the J call TRBJ1-2; no firm D call. CDR3 length: 12 amino acids. CDR1 and CDR2 from the germline V gene are DFQATT and SNEGSKA (reference sequence). The CDR3 protein is CSANQEPKTEHF. DNA of the CDR3: TGCAGTGCAAACCAGGAACCAAAAACCGAGCACTTC.

This clonotype was picked up a small number of times. The chain employs TRBV9 and TRBJ2-7; TRBD1 is a possible D gene (6 bases). V lost 3 bases and J lost 5, with 18 bases in between. This CDR3 contains 15 residues. Germline CDR1 SGDLS, CDR2 YYNGEE. CDR3 coding DNA: TGTGCCAGCAGCGGAATAACAACAGGGCTGGACGAGCAGTACTTC. Its protein is CASSGITTGLDEQYF.

The genes are TRBV9 and TRBJ2-7, with D possibly called TRBD1 or TRBD2 (5 bases each). CDR1 and CDR2 from the germline V gene are SGDLS and YYNGEE. The CDR3 length is 15 residues. Trimming stripped 0 bases from V and 3 bases from J, with 13 bases between. CDR3: CASSVERDGIYEQYF. The CDR3, as DNA: TGTGCCAGCAGCGTAGAGAGGGACGGAATCTACGAGCAGTACTTC.

The gene calls are TRBV20-1 and TRBJ2-1, with 9 bases aligning to TRBD2. The CDR3 covers 17 residues. Per germline, CDR1 DFQATT and CDR2 SNEGSKA (reference sequence). The V and J ends lost 8 bases and 4 bases, in that order; junction bases with no gene match: 18. The CDR3 DNA reads as TGCAGTCTTCAGCCGCCAGCGGGAGGAGGGGGATACAATGAGCAGTTCTTC. Amino acid sequence: CSLQPPAGGGGYNEQFF.

The chain employs TRBV19 and TRBJ1-1; D is uncertain. The CDR3 is 14 amino acids. V was trimmed by 3 bases and J by 3 bases, leaving 11 bases between them. CDR1 LNHDA and CDR2 SQIVND come from the germline V gene (reference sequence). This CDR3 is CASSIMGGDTEAFF. Written as DNA, the CDR3 is TGTGCCAGTAGTATTATGGGAGGCGACACTGAAGCTTTCTTT.